A few counts support the clone carrying this T cell receptor (beta chain). What it binds is unknown. The V segment lost 6 bases and the J segment 5 bases; nucleotides outside the gene matches: 6. Germline V gives CDR1 LGHNA, CDR2 YNFKEQ. This CDR3 is 14 amino acids long. This sample stems from a study of T cell repertoires in cytomegalovirus infection. TCRdb redid the calling of the reads with MiXCR, one entry per CDR3 protein. Among 900,000 to 950,000 distinct CDR3 sequences, around 30% were seen once, and the ten largest hold about 14%. The source material was cultured CD8+ T cells from PBMCs, sampled from culture after CMV antigen stimulation. The sequence came from a human donor in good health (CMV status not recorded). Some clones in this sample may be carry-over from other donors' samples. The rearrangement uses TRBV4-2 and TRBJ2-5; 10 positions agree with TRBD1. The DNA for the CDR3 is TGTGCCAGCAGTCGACAGGGGGCTTCGGAGACCCAGTACTTC. Residues: CASSRQGASETQYF.